What follows are 6 T cell receptor beta chains derived from one specimen sequenced in a study of blood T cell repertoires in COVID-19. Here immunoSEQ multiplex PCR was the method, and the copy in TCRdb shows in-frame clones only, minus some. This sample carries about 53,000 clones, 89% of them seen once, and the ten largest clones take under 5%. The material sequenced was peripheral blood. The origin of the receptors is a man in his 60s with active COVID-19.

The chain recombines TRBV7-3 with TRBJ2-5, with 7 bases aligning to TRBD2. With 8 bases clipped from V and 2 bases from J, the junction kept 5 bases outside the gene matches. CDR3 length equals 13 residues. Per germline, CDR1 SGHTA and CDR2 FQGTGA. CDR3 DNA: TGTGCCAGCGCTAGCGGTTCACAAGAGACCCAGTACTTC. Amino acids: CASASGSQETQYF.

The V and J genes are TRBV7-2 and TRBJ2-7; TRBD1 matches at 7 bases. Losses at the gene ends were 5 bases for V and 0 bases for J; bases not matched to a gene: 4. There are 14 residues in the CDR3. From germline, CDR1 is SGHTA and CDR2 FQGNSA. The chain's CDR3 is CASSPTGDSYEQYF. CDR3 nucleotides: TGTGCCAGCAGCCCCACAGGGGACTCCTACGAGCAGTACTTC. The full variable domain, with the rest looked up from reference TRBV7-2 and TRBJ2-7, is GAGVSQSPSNKVTEKGKDVELRCDPISGHTALYWYRQSLGQGLEFLIYFQGNSAPDKSGLPSDRFSAERTGGSVSTLTIQRTQQEDSAVYLCASSPTGDSYEQYFGPGTRLTVT.

The genes are TRBV7-8 and TRBJ2-3; 8 bases map to TRBD2. The CDR3 sequence is 11 residues long. CDR1 and CDR2 from the germline V gene are SGHVS and FQNEAQ. J gave up 11 bases and V 2 bases, and 0 bases lay outside the gene matches. The CDR3 bases are TGTGCCAGCAGCTTACTAGCGGGGCAGTATTTT. Translated, it gives CASSLLAGQYF.

The chain has TRBV28 and TRBJ2-6; D may be TRBD2 (6 bases). CDR1 MDHEN and CDR2 SYDVKM come from the germline V gene. V gave up 4 bases and J gave up 1 base, with 11 bases separating them. The CDR3 loop spans 16 amino acids. The CDR3 loop reads CASSSRRGSGANVLTF. Written as DNA, the CDR3 is TGTGCCAGCAGTTCCAGGCGGGGATCTGGGGCCAACGTCCTGACTTTC.

The rearrangement joins TRBV3-1 (or the pseudogene TRBV3-2) to TRBJ2-1; D is uncertain. The ends were cut back, 5 bases at V and 5 bases at J, with 13 bases in the middle. CDR3 length equals 14 residues. CDR1 is LGHDT, CDR2 YNNKEL, per germline (reference sequence). In nucleotides, the CDR3 is TGTGCCAGCAGCTTAGACACTCAAAACAATGAGCAGTTCTTC. It encodes CASSLDTQNNEQFF.

This chain uses TRBV5-5 with TRBJ2-7, with D maybe TRBD1 (6 bases). Trimming removed 4 bases at V and 2 bases at J, with 13 bases between. The CDR3 length is 14 residues. Germline lookup yields CDR1 SGHKS and CDR2 YYEKEE (reference sequence). The CDR3 spells CASSPTGLPYEQYF. The CDR3 DNA is TGTGCCAGCAGCCCCACAGGGCTTCCCTACGAGCAGTACTTC.